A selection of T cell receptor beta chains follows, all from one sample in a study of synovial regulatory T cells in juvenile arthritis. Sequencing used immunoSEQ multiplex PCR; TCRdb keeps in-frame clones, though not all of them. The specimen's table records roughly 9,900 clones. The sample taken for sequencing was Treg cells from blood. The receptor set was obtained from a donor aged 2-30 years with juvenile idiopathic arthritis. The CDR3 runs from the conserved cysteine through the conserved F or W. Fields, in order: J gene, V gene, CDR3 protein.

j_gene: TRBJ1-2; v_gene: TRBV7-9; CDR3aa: CATDTPNYGYTF
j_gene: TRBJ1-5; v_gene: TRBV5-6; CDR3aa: CASSLGANQPQHF
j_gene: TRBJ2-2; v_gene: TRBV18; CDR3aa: CASSPTGQAANTGELFF
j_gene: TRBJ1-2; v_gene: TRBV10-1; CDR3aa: CASKVGYGYTF
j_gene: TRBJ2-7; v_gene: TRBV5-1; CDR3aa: CASSEQGGNEQYF
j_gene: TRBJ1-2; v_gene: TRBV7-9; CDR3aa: CASRPGVGFDGYTF
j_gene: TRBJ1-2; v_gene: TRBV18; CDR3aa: CASSPGAGRVPYGYTF
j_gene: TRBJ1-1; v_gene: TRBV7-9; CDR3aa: CASSLAHWQNTEAFF
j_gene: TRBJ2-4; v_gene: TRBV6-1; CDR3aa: CASSIDRGRNIQYF
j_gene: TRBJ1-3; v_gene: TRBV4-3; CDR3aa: CASSQVGVRNTIYF
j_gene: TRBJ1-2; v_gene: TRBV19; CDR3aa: CASSLSRGTYGYTF
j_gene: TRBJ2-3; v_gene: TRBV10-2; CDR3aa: CASRAGTSGGTDTQYF
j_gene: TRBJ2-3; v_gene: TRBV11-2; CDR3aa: CASSPRPGDTQYF
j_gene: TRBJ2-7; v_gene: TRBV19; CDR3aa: CASSYGGDWGEQYF
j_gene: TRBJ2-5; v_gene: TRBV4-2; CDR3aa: CASSLAGAKETQYF
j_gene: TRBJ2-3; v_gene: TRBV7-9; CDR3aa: CASSLTSGGADTQYF
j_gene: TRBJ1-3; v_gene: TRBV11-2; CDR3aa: CASSLGRGQVYGNTIYF
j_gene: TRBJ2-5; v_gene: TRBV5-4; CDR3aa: CASSSRSSGRGEETQYF
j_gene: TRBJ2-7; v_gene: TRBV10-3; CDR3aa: CATTSGTGLYEQYF
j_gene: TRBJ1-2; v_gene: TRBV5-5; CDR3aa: CASSRTKAVIKTTTF
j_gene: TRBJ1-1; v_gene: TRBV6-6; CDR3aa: CASTLGQYTEAFF
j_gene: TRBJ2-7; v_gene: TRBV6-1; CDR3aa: CASSPQGRRQYF
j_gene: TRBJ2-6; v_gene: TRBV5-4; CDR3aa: CASSFLTAVIGANVLTF
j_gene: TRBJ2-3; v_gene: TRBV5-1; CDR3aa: CASSFLGLAGRTDTQYF
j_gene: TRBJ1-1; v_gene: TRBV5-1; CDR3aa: CASRTTGPRMNTEAFF
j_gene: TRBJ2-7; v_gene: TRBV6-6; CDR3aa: CASSLSFRGREQYF
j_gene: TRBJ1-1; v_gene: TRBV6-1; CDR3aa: CASSELRHTEAFF
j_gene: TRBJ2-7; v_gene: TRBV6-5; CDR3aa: CASRGFSYEQYF
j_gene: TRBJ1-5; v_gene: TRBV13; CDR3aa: CASSSSREPRPQHF
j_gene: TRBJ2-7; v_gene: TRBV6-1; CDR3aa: CASMRTWTYEQYF
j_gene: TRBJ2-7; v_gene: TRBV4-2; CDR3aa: CASSQGPREARDEQYF
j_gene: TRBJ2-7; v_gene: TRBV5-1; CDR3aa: CASSLDGGKYEQYF
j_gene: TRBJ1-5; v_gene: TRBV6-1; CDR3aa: CASLPGVSSNQPQHF
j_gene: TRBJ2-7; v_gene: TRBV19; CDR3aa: CASSMAPTYEQYF
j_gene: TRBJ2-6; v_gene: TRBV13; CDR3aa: CASSPSRANVLTF
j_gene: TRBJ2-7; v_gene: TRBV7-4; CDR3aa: CASSTHSNRVERYEQYF
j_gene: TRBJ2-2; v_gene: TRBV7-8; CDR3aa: CASSLDSGRTGELFF
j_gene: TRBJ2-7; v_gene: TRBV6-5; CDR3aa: CASSYAQSYEQYF
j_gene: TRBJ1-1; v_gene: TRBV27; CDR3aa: CASREQLNTEAFF
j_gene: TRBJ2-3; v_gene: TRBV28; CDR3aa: CASRPAGKGDTQYF
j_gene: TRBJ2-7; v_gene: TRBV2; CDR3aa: CASRKDRVQTYEQYF
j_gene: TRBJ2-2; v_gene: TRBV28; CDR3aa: CASSQAGGTNTGELFF
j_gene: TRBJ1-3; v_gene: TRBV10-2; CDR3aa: CASSEGGSSGNTIYF
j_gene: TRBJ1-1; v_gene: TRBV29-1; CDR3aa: CSVEGFPGRLYTEAFF
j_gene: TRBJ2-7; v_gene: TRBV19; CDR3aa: CASSPGGLYEQYF
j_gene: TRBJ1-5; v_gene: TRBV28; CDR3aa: CASSLGRGYGNQPQHF
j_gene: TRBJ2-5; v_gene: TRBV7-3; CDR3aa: CASSMTVGETQYF
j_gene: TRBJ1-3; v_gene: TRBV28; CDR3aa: CASSPDRYRSGNTIYF
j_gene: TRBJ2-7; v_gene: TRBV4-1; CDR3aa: CASSRDGGYEQYF
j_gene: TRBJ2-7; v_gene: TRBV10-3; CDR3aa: CAISLAGGSYEQYF
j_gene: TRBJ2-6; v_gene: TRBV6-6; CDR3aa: CASSSPGRPGANVLTF
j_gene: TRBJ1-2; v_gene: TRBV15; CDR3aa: CATSRDRQNYGYTF
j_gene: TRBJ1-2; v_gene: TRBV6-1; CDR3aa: CASRVGSHGYTF